The source of this T cell receptor beta chain is a study of post-analysis software for immune sequencing data. Overall study findings and caveats: With F measure, samples from one preparation batch clustered together strongly. A handful of TRBV segments appeared more often in patients than in controls, and TRBV5-6, TRBV5-1 and TRBV20-1 were among these.

V lost 4 bases, J lost 2 bases, and 11 bases lay in between. CDR3 length equals 14 residues. The germline V gene encodes CDR1 MGHRA and CDR2 YSYEKL. As regards this clonotype: Its antigen is currently unknown.

Built from TCR beta cDNA, the libraries had unique molecular identifiers in them. From the PCR reads, TCRdb called clonotypes with MiXCR, one entry per CDR3 protein. The sample lists 550,000 to 700,000 distinct CDR3 sequences; about 40% were seen once. The receptor's source is a girl between 10 and 17 years old with multiple sclerosis. The sample taken for sequencing was blood. The chain links TRBV4-1 to TRBJ2-5; no clear D gene. CDR3 sequence reads: CASSPFSGQETQYF. The CDR3 DNA sequence: TGCGCCAGCAGCCCTTTTTCCGGGCAAGAGACCCAGTACTTC.